Following are 15 T cell receptor beta chains from one sample sequenced in a study of cytomegalovirus exposure and HLA in healthy donors. The PCR was carried out with 60 Vbeta primers and 13 Jbeta primers. TCRdb keeps only in-frame clones here, not all; method: immunoSEQ multiplex PCR. The data hold 110,000 or so clones, with over 75% observed a single time. The sample taken for sequencing was PBMCs. These receptors were taken from a woman aged 25 to 45 in good health and CMV-seropositive.

The chain's CDR3 is CASSWPPSDEQYF. The CDR3 DNA is TGTGCCAGCAGCTGGCCCCCAAGCGACGAGCAGTACTTC. The chain links TRBV5-4 to TRBJ2-7; D uncertain. V lost 3 bases, J lost 5 bases, and 12 bases lay in between. The CDR3 sequence is 13 residues long. CDR1 is SGHNT and CDR2 is YYREEE in the germline V gene (reference sequence). The full variable domain, in which reference TRBV5-4 and TRBJ2-7 provide the parts outside the CDR3, is ETGVTQSPTHLIKTRGQQVTLRCSSQSGHNTVSWYQQALGQGPQFIFQYYREEENGRGNFPPRFSGLQFPNYSSELNVNALELDDSALYLCASSWPPSDEQYFGPGTRLTVT.

This rearrangement joins TRBV30 to TRBJ2-4; D is unclear. With 0 bases removed from V and 5 bases from J, the gap between germline ends came to 8 bases. The CDR3 has 13 residues. Germline V lookup: CDR1 GTSNPN, CDR2 SVGIG (reference sequence). As DNA, the CDR3 is TGTGCCTGGAGTGTCCGGAGAGAAAACATTCAGTACTTC. Protein sequence: CAWSVRRENIQYF.

V usage is TRBV19 and J usage is TRBJ1-1; D uncertain. With 5 bases removed from V and 0 bases from J, the gap between germline ends came to 7 bases. The germline CDR1 and CDR2 sequences are LNHDA and SQIVND (reference sequence). The CDR3 has 13 amino acids. Here the CDR3 DNA reads TGTGCCAGTAGTTCACTGATGAACACTGAAGCTTTCTTT. This sequence encodes CASSSLMNTEAFF. Looking up the rest from reference TRBV19 and TRBJ1-1 gives the full variable domain: DGGITQSPKYLFRKEGQNVTLSCEQNLNHDAMYWYRQDPGQGLRLIYYSQIVNDFQKGDIAEGYSVSREKKESFPLTVTSAQKNPTAFYLCASSSLMNTEAFFGQGTRLTVV.

This chain joins TRBV7-6 and TRBJ2-5; perhaps TRBD2 as D (7 bases). CDR3 length equals 17 residues. The germline V gene encodes CDR1 SGHVS and CDR2 FNYEAQ. Deletions cut 1 base from V and 1 base from J, with 16 bases between. For the CDR3, the DNA is TGTGCCAGCAGCTTAGGGTATTCGGGGGGCGGCCAAGAGACCCAGTACTTC. Its protein is CASSLGYSGGGQETQYF.

The sample holds one count of this clone. The J gene is TRBJ1-1, the V gene TRBV7-6; 7 positions agree with TRBD1. The CDR3 is made up of 13 amino acids. Trimming cost V 5 bases and J 6 bases; bases outside gene matches: 6. Germline CDR1 reads SGHVS; CDR2 reads FNYEAQ. The CDR3 coding sequence is TGTGCCAGCAGCCCGACAGGGAGAGCTGAAGCTTTCTTT. It encodes CASSPTGRAEAFF.

The chain carries TRBV5-4 and TRBJ2-5; D is perhaps TRBD2 (6 bases). Trimming removed 5 bases at V and 6 bases at J, with 20 bases between. The CDR3 length is 15 residues. Germline V gene sequence: CDR1 SGHNT, CDR2 YYREEE (reference sequence). The CDR3 loop reads CASSPGTPASQTQYF. The CDR3 bases are TGTGCCAGCAGTCCCGGGACTCCCGCTTCTCAGACCCAGTACTTC.

This chain joins TRBV9 and TRBJ2-3; perhaps TRBD1 as D (6 bases). The germline V gene encodes CDR1 SGDLS and CDR2 YYNGEE. V lost 2 bases, J lost 3 bases, and 16 bases lay in between. The CDR3 consists of 16 residues. CDR3 region: CASSVGVDSWTDTQYF. The CDR3, as DNA: TGTGCCAGCAGCGTGGGGGTGGACAGCTGGACAGATACGCAGTATTTT. The full variable domain, its missing parts supplied by reference TRBV9 and TRBJ2-3, is DSGVTQTPKHLITATGQRVTLRCSPRSGDLSVYWYQQSLDQGLQFLIQYYNGEERAKGNILERFSAQQFPDLHSELNLSSLELGDSALYFCASSVGVDSWTDTQYFGPGTRLTVL.

In its sample, this clone was seen once. The gene calls are TRBV7-9 and TRBJ2-7; possibly TRBD2 for D (7 bases). This CDR3 contains 16 residues. V was shortened by 5 bases and J by 5 bases, with 22 bases between the two germline ends. Germline-derived CDR1 and CDR2 are SEHNR and FQNEAQ (reference sequence). The CDR3 region is CASSPRGGSKVHEQYF. The CDR3 region has the DNA TGTGCCAGCAGCCCAAGGGGGGGTTCAAAAGTCCACGAGCAGTACTTC.

The CDR3 DNA follows: TGTGCCACCTCCGGGGGGAACAATGAGCAGTTCTTC. Encoded protein: CATSGGNNEQFF. The genes are TRBV5-6 and TRBJ2-1, with 7 positions matching TRBD2. The CDR3 is made up of 12 amino acids. In germline, CDR1 is SGHDT, CDR2 YYEEEE. The ends lost 9 bases at V and 5 bases at J; junction bases unmatched: 5. Full variable domain (missing parts from reference TRBV5-6 and TRBJ2-1): DAGVTQSPTHLIKTRGQQVTLRCSPKSGHDTVSWYQQALGQGPQFIFQYYEEEERQRGNFPDRFSGHQFPNYSSELNVNALLLGDSALYLCATSGGNNEQFFGPGTRLTVL.

The chain combines TRBV9 with TRBJ1-2; 9 bases line up with TRBD1. Germline CDR1 and CDR2: SGDLS and YYNGEE. Unmatched junction bases numbered 3, after V lost 4 bases and J lost 2 bases. This CDR3 is built from 14 residues. The CDR3 loop reads CASSRGQGNYGYTF. For the CDR3, the DNA is TGTGCCAGCAGCCGAGGACAGGGGAACTATGGCTACACCTTC.

Note on this clone: One end of the junction does not line up with germline, which may come from a read error. Within the sample, other DNA sequences also encode this same CDR3. CDR3: CASSQVKTGASYNSPLHF. CDR3 nucleotides: TGTGCCAGCAGCCAAGTGAAGACAGGGGCGTCCTATAATTCCCCCCTCCACTTT. The chain joins TRBV14 to TRBJ1-6; 8 nucleotides align to TRBD1. Germline assignment: CDR1 SGHDN and CDR2 FVKESK. This CDR3 region has 18 residues.

CDR3 coding DNA: TGTGCCAGCAGGGGACAGGGGGTAGCTAACTATGGCTACACCTTC. Protein product: CASRGQGVANYGYTF. This rearrangement joins TRBV6-1 to TRBJ1-2, with 11 bases fitting TRBD1. This CDR3 contains 15 residues. Trimming removed 6 bases from V and 0 bases from J; junction bases left unmatched: 3. CDR1 and CDR2 (germline): MNHNS, SASEGT.

CDR3 sequence reads: CASTRDSPANTEAFF. The CDR3, as DNA: TGCGCCAGCACCCGGGACAGCCCAGCGAACACTGAAGCTTTCTTT. The V call is TRBV5-1, the J call TRBJ1-1, with TRBD1 matching 7 bases. The ends lost 6 bases at V and 1 base at J; junction bases unmatched: 9. CDR1 is SGHRS and CDR2 is YFSETQ in the germline V gene. This CDR3 is 15 amino acids long.

Of note for this clone: The junction departs from the called germline gene at one end, perhaps through a read error. The CDR3 nucleotides read TGTGCTAGTGTTAAACAGGGGGCCTACGAAGGGATCTTT. It is translated as CASVKQGAYEGIF. The genes are TRBV12-5 and TRBJ1-1, with 9 bases matching TRBD1. The length of the CDR3 is 13 residues. Germline values: CDR1 LGHNT, CDR2 FRNRAP.

The CDR3 DNA reads as TGTGCCAGCAAGGCGGGCCCGAACACTGAAGCTTTCTTT. Protein: CASKAGPNTEAFF. This chain uses TRBV2 with TRBJ1-1; D ambiguous. CDR1 is SNHLY, CDR2 FYNNEI, per germline. Trimming took off 7 bases at V and 1 base at J, with 10 bases between the two ends. This CDR3 has 13 residues.